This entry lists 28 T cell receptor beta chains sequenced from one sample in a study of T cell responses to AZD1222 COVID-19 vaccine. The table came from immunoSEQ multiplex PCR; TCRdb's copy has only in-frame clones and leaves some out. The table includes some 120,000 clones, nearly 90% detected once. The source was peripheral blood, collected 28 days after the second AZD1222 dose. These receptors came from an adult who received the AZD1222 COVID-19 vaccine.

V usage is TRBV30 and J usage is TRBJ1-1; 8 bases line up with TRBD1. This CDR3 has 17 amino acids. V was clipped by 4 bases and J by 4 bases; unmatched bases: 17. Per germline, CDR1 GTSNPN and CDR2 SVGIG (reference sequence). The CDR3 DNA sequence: TGTGCCTGGACTCTAGCCTATGGACAGGGTTCTACCACTGAAGCTTTCTTT. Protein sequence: CAWTLAYGQGSTTEAFF.

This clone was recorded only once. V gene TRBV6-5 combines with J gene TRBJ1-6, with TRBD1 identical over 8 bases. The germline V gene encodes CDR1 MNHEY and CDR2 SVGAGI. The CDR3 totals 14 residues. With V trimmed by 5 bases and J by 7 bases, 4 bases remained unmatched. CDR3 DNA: TGTGCCAGCAGTAAGGGACAGGCCAATTCACCCCTCCACTTT. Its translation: CASSKGQANSPLHF.

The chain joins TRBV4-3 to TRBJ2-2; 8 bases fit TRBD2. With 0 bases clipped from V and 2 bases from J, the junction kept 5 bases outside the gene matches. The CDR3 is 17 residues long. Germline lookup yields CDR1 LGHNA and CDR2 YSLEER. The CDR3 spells CASSQDSRGGNTGELFF. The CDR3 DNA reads TGCGCCAGCAGCCAAGATAGTCGGGGGGGCAACACCGGGGAGCTGTTTTTT.

The CDR3 region is CASRKTAGSLFLGNEQFF. The CDR3 bases are TGTGCCAGCAGGAAAACCGCCGGGAGCCTTTTCTTGGGTAATGAGCAGTTCTTC. This rearrangement joins TRBV11-2 to TRBJ2-1; tentative D call: TRBD2 (6 bases). The germline CDR1 and CDR2 sequences are SGHAT and FQNNGV. The CDR3 runs to 18 residues. V was shortened by 6 bases and J by 7 bases, with 28 bases between the two germline ends.

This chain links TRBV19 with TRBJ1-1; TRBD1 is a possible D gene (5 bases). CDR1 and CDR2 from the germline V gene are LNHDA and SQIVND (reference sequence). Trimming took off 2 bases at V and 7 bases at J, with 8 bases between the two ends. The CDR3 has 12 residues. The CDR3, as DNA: TGTGCCAGTAGTATAATCCAGGGTGAAGCTTTCTTT. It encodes CASSIIQGEAFF.

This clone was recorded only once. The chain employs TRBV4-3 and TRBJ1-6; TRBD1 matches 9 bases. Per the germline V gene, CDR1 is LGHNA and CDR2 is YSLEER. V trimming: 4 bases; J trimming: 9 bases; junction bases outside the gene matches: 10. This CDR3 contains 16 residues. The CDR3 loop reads CASSLFVGQGGSPLHF. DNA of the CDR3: TGCGCCAGCAGCCTCTTCGTGGGACAGGGAGGTTCACCCCTCCACTTT.

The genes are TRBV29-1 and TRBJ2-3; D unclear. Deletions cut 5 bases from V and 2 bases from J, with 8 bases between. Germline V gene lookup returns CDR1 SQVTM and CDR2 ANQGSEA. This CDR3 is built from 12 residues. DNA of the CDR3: TGCAGCGTTCAGCCCTTCACAGATACGCAGTATTTT. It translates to CSVQPFTDTQYF.

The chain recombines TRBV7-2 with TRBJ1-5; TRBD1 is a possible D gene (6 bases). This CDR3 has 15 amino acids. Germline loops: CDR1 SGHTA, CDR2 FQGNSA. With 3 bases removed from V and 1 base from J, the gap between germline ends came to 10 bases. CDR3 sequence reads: CASSFWGPSNQPQHF. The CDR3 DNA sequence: TGTGCCAGCAGCTTTTGGGGGCCGAGCAATCAGCCCCAGCATTTT.

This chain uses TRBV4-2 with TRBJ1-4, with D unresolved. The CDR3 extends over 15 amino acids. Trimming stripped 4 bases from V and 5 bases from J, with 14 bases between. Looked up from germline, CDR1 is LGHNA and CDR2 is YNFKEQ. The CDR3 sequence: CASSRVVGKNEKLFF. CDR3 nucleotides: TGTGCCAGCAGCCGAGTGGTGGGAAAGAATGAAAAACTGTTTTTT.

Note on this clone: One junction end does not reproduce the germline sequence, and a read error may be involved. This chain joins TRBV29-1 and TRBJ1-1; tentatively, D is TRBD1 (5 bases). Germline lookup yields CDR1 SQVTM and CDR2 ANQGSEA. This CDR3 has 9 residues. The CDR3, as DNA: TGCAGCGTTGATCGGGACCCAACCTTT. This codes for CSVDRDPTF.

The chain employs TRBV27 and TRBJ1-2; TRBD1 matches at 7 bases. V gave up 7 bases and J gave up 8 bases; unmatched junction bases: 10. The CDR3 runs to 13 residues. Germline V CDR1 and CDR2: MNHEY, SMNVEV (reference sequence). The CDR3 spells CASTPRQGRGYTF. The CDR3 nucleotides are TGTGCCAGCACCCCTCGACAGGGAAGGGGCTACACCTTC.

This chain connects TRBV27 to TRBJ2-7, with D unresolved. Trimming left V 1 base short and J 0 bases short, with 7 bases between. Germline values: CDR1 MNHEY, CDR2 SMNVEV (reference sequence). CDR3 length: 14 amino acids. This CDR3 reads CASSLLGPSYEQYF. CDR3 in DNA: TGTGCCAGCAGTTTATTAGGGCCCTCCTACGAGCAGTACTTC.

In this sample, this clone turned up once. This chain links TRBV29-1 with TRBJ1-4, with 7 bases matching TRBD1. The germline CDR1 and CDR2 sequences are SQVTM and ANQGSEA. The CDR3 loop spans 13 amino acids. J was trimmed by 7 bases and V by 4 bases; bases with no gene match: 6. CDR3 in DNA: TGCAGCGTTGTACAGGGGAGAGGTGAAAAACTGTTTTTT. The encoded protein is CSVVQGRGEKLFF.

The CDR3 sequence: CASSLQGFGDTQYF. The DNA of the CDR3 is TGTGCCAGCAGCTTACAGGGATTTGGAGATACGCAGTATTTT. The chain employs TRBV7-9 and TRBJ2-3; a weak D match, TRBD1 (5 bases). Trimming left V 2 bases short and J 5 bases short, with 11 bases between. This CDR3 spans 14 amino acids. CDR1 and CDR2 from the germline V gene are SEHNR and FQNEAQ (reference sequence).

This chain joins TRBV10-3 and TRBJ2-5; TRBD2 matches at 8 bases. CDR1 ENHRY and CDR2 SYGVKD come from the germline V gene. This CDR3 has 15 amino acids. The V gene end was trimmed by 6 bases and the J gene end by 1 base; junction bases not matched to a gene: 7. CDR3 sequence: CAISPGLGGQETQYF. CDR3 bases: TGTGCCATCAGCCCGGGACTAGGAGGCCAAGAGACCCAGTACTTC.

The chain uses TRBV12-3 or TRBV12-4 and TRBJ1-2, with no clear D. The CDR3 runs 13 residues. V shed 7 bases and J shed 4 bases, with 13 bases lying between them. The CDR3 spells CASTSGLLYGYTF. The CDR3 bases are TGTGCCAGCACATCCGGGCTCCTCTATGGCTACACCTTC.

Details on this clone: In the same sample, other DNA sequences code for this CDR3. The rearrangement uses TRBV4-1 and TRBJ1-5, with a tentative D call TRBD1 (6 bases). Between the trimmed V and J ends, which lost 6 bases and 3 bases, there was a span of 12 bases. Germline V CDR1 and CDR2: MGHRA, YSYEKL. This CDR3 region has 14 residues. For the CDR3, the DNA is TGCGCCAGCAGTCAAACAGGGTCCAATCAGCCCCAGCATTTT. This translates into CASSQTGSNQPQHF.

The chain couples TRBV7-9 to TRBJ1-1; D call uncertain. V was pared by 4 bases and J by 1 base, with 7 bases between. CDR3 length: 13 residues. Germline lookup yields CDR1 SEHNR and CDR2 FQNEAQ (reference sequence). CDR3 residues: CASSWLANTEAFF. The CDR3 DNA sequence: TGTGCCAGCAGCTGGTTAGCGAACACTGAAGCTTTCTTT.

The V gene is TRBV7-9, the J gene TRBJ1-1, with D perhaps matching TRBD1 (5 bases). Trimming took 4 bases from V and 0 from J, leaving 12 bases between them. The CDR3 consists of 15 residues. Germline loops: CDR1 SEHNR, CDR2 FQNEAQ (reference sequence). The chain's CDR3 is CASSSPTGLNTEAFF. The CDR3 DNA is TGTGCCAGCAGCTCTCCTACAGGACTGAACACTGAAGCTTTCTTT.

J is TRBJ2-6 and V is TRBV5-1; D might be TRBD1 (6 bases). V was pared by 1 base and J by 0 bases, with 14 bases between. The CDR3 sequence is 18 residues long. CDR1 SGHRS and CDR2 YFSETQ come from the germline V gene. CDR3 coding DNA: TGCGCCAGCAGCTTGAGCCCGGGACAATTCTCTGGGGCCAACGTCCTGACTTTC. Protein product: CASSLSPGQFSGANVLTF. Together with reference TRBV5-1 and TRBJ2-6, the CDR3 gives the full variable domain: KAGVTQTPRYLIKTRGQQVTLSCSPISGHRSVSWYQQTPGQGLQFLFEYFSETQRNKGNFPGRFSGRQFSNSRSEMNVSTLELGDSALYLCASSLSPGQFSGANVLTFGAGSRLTVL.

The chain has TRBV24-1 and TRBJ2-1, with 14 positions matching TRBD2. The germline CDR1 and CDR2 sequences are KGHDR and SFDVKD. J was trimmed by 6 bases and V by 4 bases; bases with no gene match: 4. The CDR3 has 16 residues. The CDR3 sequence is CATSEVTSGGVNEQFF. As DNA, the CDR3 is TGTGCCACCAGTGAGGTGACTAGCGGGGGGGTCAATGAGCAGTTCTTC.

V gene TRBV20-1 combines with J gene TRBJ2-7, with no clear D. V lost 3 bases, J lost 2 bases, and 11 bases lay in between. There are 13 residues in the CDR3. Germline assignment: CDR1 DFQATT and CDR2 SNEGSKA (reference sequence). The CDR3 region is CSASSIRTYEQYF. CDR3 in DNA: TGCAGTGCTAGTAGTATACGGACCTACGAGCAGTACTTC.

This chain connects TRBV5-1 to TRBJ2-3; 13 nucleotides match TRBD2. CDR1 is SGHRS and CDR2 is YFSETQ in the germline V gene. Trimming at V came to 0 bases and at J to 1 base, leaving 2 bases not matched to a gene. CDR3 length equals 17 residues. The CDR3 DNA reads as TGCGCCAGCAGCTTGGCCACTAGCGGGAGGGGCACAGATACGCAGTATTTT. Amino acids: CASSLATSGRGTDTQYF.

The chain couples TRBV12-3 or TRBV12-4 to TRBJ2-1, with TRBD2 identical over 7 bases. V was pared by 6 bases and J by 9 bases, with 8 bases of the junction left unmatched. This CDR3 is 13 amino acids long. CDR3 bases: TGTGCCAGCAGCTGGGCCCCGGGGGGTGAGCAGTTCTTC. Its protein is CASSWAPGGEQFF.

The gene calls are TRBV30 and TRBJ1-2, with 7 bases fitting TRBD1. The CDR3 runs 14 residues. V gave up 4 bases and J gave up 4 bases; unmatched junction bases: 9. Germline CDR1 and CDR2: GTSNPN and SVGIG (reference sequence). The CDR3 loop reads CAWTRQGTAYGYTF. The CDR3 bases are TGTGCCTGGACAAGACAGGGAACGGCCTATGGCTACACCTTC.

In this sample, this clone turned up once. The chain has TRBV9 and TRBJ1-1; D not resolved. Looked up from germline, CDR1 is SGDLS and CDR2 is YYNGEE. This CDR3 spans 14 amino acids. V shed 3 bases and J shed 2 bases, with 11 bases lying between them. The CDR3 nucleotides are TGTGCCAGCAGCGCTCCCAGCACCAACACTGAAGCTTTCTTT. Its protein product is CASSAPSTNTEAFF.

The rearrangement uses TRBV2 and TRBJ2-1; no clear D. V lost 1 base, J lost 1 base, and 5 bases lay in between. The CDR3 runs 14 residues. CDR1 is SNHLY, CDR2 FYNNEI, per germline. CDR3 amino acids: CASSEGLSYNEQFF. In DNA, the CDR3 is TGTGCCAGCAGTGAAGGGCTGTCCTACAATGAGCAGTTCTTC.

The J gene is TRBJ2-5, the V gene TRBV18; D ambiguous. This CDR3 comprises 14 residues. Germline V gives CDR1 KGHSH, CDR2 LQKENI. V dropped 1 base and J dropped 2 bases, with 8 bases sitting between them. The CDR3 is CASSPLGPQETQYF. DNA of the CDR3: TGTGCCAGCTCACCACTCGGCCCTCAAGAGACCCAGTACTTC. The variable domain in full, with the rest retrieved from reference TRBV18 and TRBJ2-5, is NAGVMQNPRHLVRRRGQEARLRCSPMKGHSHVYWYRQLPEEGLKFMVYLQKENIIDESGMPKERFSAEFPKEGPSILRIQQVVRGDSAAYFCASSPLGPQETQYFGPGTRLLVL.